The 11 T cell receptor beta chains below were found in one sample sequenced in a study of CD8 T cells in Susac syndrome (dated by TCRdb to the late 2010s). Libraries came from the immunoSEQ multiplex PCR assay. RNA was extracted with the RNeasy kit and 0.5 to 1 ug was reverse transcribed using random hexamers. TCRdb ran its own pipeline on the public reads, namely fastp trimming at Q25 and MiXCR clone calling, and kept in-frame beta chains. Each entry is one CDR3 protein sequence, shown with its most common DNA and genes. Here the sample has about 83,000 distinct CDR3 sequences; around 96% occur a single time. More than 0.35% of the sample comes from the top ten. Specimen: CD8+ T cells from PBMCs. These receptor sequences come from a human donor with Susac syndrome.

The chain uses TRBV29-1 and TRBJ1-1; the D is unclear. Per germline, CDR1 SQVTM and CDR2 ANQGSEA. The CDR3 extends over 12 amino acids. Trimming took 3 bases from V and 3 from J, leaving 8 bases between them. This CDR3 is CSVDDGDTEAFF. DNA for the CDR3: TGCAGCGTTGACGACGGAGACACTGAAGCTTTCTTT.

CDR3 nucleotide sequence: TGTGCCACCAGTGATAGTGGGCAAGAGACCCAGTACTTC. Amino acid sequence: CATSDSGQETQYF. The chain uses TRBV24-1 and TRBJ2-5; D uncertain. The ends were cut back, 3 bases at V and 2 bases at J, with 6 bases in the middle. CDR3 length: 13 residues. Germline assignment: CDR1 KGHDR and CDR2 SFDVKD.

This chain uses TRBV27 with TRBJ2-1, with no clear D. The ends were cut back, 7 bases at V and 7 bases at J, with 11 bases in the middle. The V gene's germline CDR1 is MNHEY and CDR2 SMNVEV (reference sequence). The CDR3 extends over 12 amino acids. The CDR3 sequence: CASTSGTNEQFF. CDR3 nucleotide sequence: TGTGCCAGCACCTCGGGTACAAATGAGCAGTTCTTC.

The J gene is TRBJ1-5, the V gene TRBV2, with D possibly matching TRBD1 (6 bases). V was clipped by 7 bases and J by 11 bases, with 18 bases between them. CDR3 length: 13 residues. Per the germline V gene, CDR1 is SNHLY and CDR2 is FYNNEI. DNA for the CDR3: TGTGCCAGCACCGGAGGGGACACCCCGGCCCAGCATTTT. Translating gives CASTGGDTPAQHF.

The chain recombines TRBV10-3 with TRBJ2-3; D possibly corresponds to TRBD1 (6 bases). From germline, CDR1 is ENHRY and CDR2 SYGVKD. V gave up 0 bases and J gave up 3 bases, with 13 bases separating them. The CDR3 has 16 residues. CDR3 loop: CAISESLVRGTDTQYF. The CDR3, as DNA: TGTGCCATCAGTGAGTCGTTAGTTAGGGGGACAGATACGCAGTATTTT.

The chain carries TRBV5-4 and TRBJ1-1; possible D gene TRBD1, 6 bases. V gave up 4 bases and J gave up 0 bases, with 13 bases separating them. CDR1 and CDR2 (germline): SGHNT, YYREEE (reference sequence). The CDR3 extends over 15 amino acids. CDR3 DNA: TGTGCCAGCAGCACCCTACAGGGAGTGAACACTGAAGCTTTCTTT. The encoded protein is CASSTLQGVNTEAFF.

The chain couples TRBV2 to TRBJ2-7; D uncertain. V was trimmed by 1 base and J by 2 bases, leaving 6 bases between them. The CDR3 sequence is 13 residues long. CDR1 SNHLY and CDR2 FYNNEI come from the germline V gene. This CDR3 is CASSEVPTYEQYV. The CDR3 DNA is TGTGCCAGCAGTGAAGTTCCAACCTACGAGCAGTACGTC.

This chain uses TRBV18 with TRBJ1-2, with 8 positions matching TRBD1. This CDR3 comprises 12 residues. V lost 6 bases to trimming and J lost 5 bases; unmatched junction nucleotides: 2. Germline CDR1 KGHSH, CDR2 LQKENI. The CDR3: CASSTGDYGYTF. The CDR3 bases are TGTGCCAGCTCGACAGGGGATTATGGCTACACCTTC.

This CDR3 reads CASSLNSGRSKETQYF. As DNA, the CDR3 is TGTGCCAGCAGTCTAAATAGCGGGAGATCTAAGGAGACCCAGTACTTC. V is TRBV12-3 or TRBV12-4 and J is TRBJ2-5; 9 bases line up with TRBD2. The length of the CDR3 is 16 residues. After removal of 5 bases from V and 5 bases from J, the junction contained 12 bases not matched to a gene.

In its sample, this clonotype was seen once. The V gene is TRBV9, the J gene TRBJ2-4; 7 bases are a match to TRBD2. CDR3 length: 16 amino acids. Per the germline V gene, CDR1 is SGDLS and CDR2 is YYNGEE. J gave up 1 base and V 0 bases, and 4 bases lay outside the gene matches. CDR3 in DNA: TGTGCCAGCAGCGTAGCTGTGGGAGGGGCCAAAAACATTCAGTACTTC. Translated, it gives CASSVAVGGAKNIQYF.

The V gene is TRBV5-4, the J gene TRBJ2-3; perhaps TRBD2 as D (5 bases). This CDR3 is built from 12 residues. V was pared by 4 bases and J by 6 bases, with 9 bases between. CDR1 is SGHNT, CDR2 YYREEE, per germline (reference sequence). CDR3 amino acids: CASSPRGDTQYF. In DNA, the CDR3 is TGTGCCAGCAGCCCACGAGGGGATACGCAGTATTTT.